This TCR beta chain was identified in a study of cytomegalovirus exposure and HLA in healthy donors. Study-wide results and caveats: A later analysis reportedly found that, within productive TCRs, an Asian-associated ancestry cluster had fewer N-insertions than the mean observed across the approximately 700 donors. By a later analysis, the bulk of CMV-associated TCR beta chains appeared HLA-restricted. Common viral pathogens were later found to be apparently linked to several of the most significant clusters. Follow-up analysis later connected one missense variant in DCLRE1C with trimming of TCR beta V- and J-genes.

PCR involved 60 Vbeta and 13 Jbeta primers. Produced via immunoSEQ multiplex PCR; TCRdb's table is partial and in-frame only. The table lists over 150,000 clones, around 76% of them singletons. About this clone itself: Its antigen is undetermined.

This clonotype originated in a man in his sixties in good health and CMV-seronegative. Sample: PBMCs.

DNA for the CDR3: TGTGCCAGCAGTGTAACAGGGTTGAAGACCCAGTACTTC. Translating it yields CASSVTGLKTQYF. The chain recombines TRBV6-1 with TRBJ2-5, with a tentative D call TRBD1 (6 bases). The CDR3 runs 13 residues. Trimming removed 4 bases from V and 6 bases from J, with 12 bases in between. Germline V gene lookup returns CDR1 MNHNS and CDR2 SASEGT.